This T cell receptor (beta chain) appears in the sequencing data of a study of blood T cells in healthy people across ages. This CDR3 has 12 amino acids. Losses at the gene ends were 5 bases for V and 7 bases for J; bases not matched to a gene: 5. The germline V gene encodes CDR1 SQVTM and CDR2 ANQGSEA. Through a sample-barcoded 5' primer and a J-beta primer mix, a second PCR was run for about 6 to 12 cycles. A single record per CDR3 protein comes from TCRdb applying MiXCR to the 5' RACE reads. The sample carries hundreds of thousands of distinct CDR3 sequences, roughly 44% recorded once. In this sample, this clonotype turned up a few times.

The J gene is TRBJ1-2, the V gene TRBV29-1, with TRBD1 matching 9 bases. What was sequenced was blood. The TCR was taken from a man aged 55-75 years in good health. CDR3 sequence reads: CSVPNRGRGYTF. CDR3 sequence (DNA): TGCAGCGTTCCAAACAGGGGGCGTGGCTACACCTTC.